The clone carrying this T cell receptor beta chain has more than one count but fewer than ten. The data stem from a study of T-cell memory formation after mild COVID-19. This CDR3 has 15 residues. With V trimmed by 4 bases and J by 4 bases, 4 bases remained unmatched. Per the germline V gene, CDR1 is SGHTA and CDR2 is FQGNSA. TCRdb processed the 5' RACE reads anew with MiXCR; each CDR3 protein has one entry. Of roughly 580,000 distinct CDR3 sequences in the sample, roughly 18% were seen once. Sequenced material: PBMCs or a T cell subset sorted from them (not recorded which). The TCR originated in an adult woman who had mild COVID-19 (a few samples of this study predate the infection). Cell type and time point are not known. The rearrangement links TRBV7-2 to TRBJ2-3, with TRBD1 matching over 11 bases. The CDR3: CASSYGQGASDTQYF. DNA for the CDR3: TGTGCCAGCAGCTACGGACAGGGGGCATCAGATACGCAGTATTTT. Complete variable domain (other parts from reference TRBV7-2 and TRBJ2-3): GAGVSQSPSNKVTEKGKDVELRCDPISGHTALYWYRQSLGQGLEFLIYFQGNSAPDKSGLPSDRFSAERTGGSVSTLTIQRTQQEDSAVYLCASSYGQGASDTQYFGPGTRLTVL.